Listed below are T cell receptor beta chains from one sample, sequenced in a study of shared clonotypes between healthy human individuals. The repertoire was sequenced with immunoSEQ multiplex PCR; TCRdb's copy has only in-frame clones and lacks some. Among around 1.9 million clones listed, about 93% were seen once. Specimen: naive CD8+ T cells from PBMCs. These receptors all stem from a man aged 18 to 29 in good health. Some clones in this sample may be carry-over from other donors' samples. The CDR3 runs from the conserved cysteine through the conserved F or W. The D gene is left open where the match is weak. Only part of the rows carry a size: once, few, many, or a class if the clone is expanded.

TRBJ2-7,TRBD2,-,TRBV7-9,TGTGCCAGCAGCTTTGGCAGGAGAAAGCGGGAGCTTTTCTACGAGCAGTACTTC,CASSFGRRKRELFYEQYF
TRBJ2-7,TRBD2,-,TRBV19,TGTGCCAGTTCTGCTGGCGGGAGCTCGTTCGACGAGCAGTACTTC,CASSAGGSSFDEQYF
TRBJ2-7,-,-,TRBV5-1,TGCGCCAGCGACGCAACAGGGAGCGGCTACGAGCAGTACTTC,CASDATGSGYEQYF
TRBJ2-1,TRBD2,-,TRBV5-6,TGTGCCAGCAGCTTAGATCCGGGGACTAGCTCCTACAATGAGCAGTTCTTC,CASSLDPGTSSYNEQFF
TRBJ2-1,-,-,TRBV6-1,TGTGCCAGCAGTATTACCAGGGGCTCCTACAATGAGCAGTTCTTC,CASSITRGSYNEQFF
TRBJ2-2,TRBD2,-,TRBV7-9,TGTGCCAGCAGCGATGCGGGAGGGGACATGACCGGGGAGCTGTTTTTT,CASSDAGGDMTGELFF
TRBJ2-7,-,-,TRBV5-6,TGTGCCAGCAGCTCGGGTGGGGGCGTCTCCTACGAGCAGTACTTC,CASSSGGGVSYEQYF
TRBJ1-2,TRBD1,-,TRBV7-3,TGTGCCAGCAGCGGGACAGGGGCAGGTTATGGCTACACCTTC,CASSGTGAGYGYTF
TRBJ2-7,TRBD1,once,TRBV14,TGTGCCAGCAGCCAAGGGTCAGGGGGAGCCTACGAGCAGTACTTC,CASSQGSGGAYEQYF
TRBJ2-1,TRBD2,-,TRBV7-6,TGTGCCAGCAGCCCCGGGACTAGCGGGCATGAGCAGTTCTTC,CASSPGTSGHEQFF
TRBJ1-2,-,-,TRBV27,TGTGCCAGCAGTTTTGGGCGGAACTATGGCTACACCTTC,CASSFGRNYGYTF
TRBJ2-2,-,-,TRBV7-9,TGTGCCAGCAGCTTTAAAGCGATTAACACCGGGGAGCTGTTTTTT,CASSFKAINTGELFF
TRBJ2-3,TRBD2,-,TRBV28,TGTGCCAGCAGTTCCCCTAGTTTCGTTCTAGCGGGAAATACCCCAGATACGCAGTATTTT,CASSSPSFVLAGNTPDTQYF
TRBJ2-2,-,-,TRBV19,TGTGCCAGTCTGGGATTTGGGGAGCTGTTTTTT,CASLGFGELFF
TRBJ1-1,-,few,TRBV7-9,TGTGCCAGCAGCCCCCACCTGAACACTGAAGCTTTCTTT,CASSPHLNTEAFF
TRBJ2-1,TRBD2,-,TRBV19,TGTGCCAGTAGTATATCTAGCGGGGGGACCTACAATGAGCAGTTCTTC,CASSISSGGTYNEQFF
TRBJ2-1,-,-,TRBV27,TGTGCCAGCAGTTTAGAGGGATACTCCTACAATGAGCAGTTCTTC,CASSLEGYSYNEQFF
TRBJ2-7,-,-,TRBV29-1,TGCAGCGTTTTGGGGGGCTCCTCCTACGAGCAGTACTTC,CSVLGGSSYEQYF
TRBJ2-7,TRBD2,once,TRBV15,TGTGCCACCAGCAGAGATGTCAGGCTAGCGGCATACGAGCAGTACTTC,CATSRDVRLAAYEQYF
TRBJ1-5,TRBD1,-,TRBV27,TGTGCCAGCAGTCCGCAACAGGACAGGGGGCATAATCAGCCCCAGCATTTT,CASSPQQDRGHNQPQHF
TRBJ2-3,-,once,TRBV28,TGTGCCAGCAGTGGACCGGCCCCAGATACGCAGTATTTT,CASSGPAPDTQYF
TRBJ1-5,-,-,TRBV5-6,TGTGCCAGCAGCTTGTCGGGCAAAAATGGTCCAAATCAGCCCCAGCATTTT,CASSLSGKNGPNQPQHF
TRBJ2-7,-,-,TRBV11-1,TGTGCCAGCAGCTTCGCCGGGTGGAGCTCCTACGAGCAGTACTTC,CASSFAGWSSYEQYF
TRBJ2-5,-,-,TRBV19,TGTGCCAGTAGATTAAGGGGGTCTGGAGAGACCCAGTACTTC,CASRLRGSGETQYF
TRBJ2-7,TRBD1,-,TRBV13,TGTGCCAGCAGCACCACAGGGGGCTGGTACGAGCAGTACTTC,CASSTTGGWYEQYF
TRBJ2-3,-,-,TRBV15,TGTGCCACCAGCACCTTGCCGGGACACCAATTCACAGATACGCAGTATTTT,CATSTLPGHQFTDTQYF
TRBJ2-7,TRBD1,-,TRBV6-5,TGTGCCAGCAGTTACACCCAGACAGGGCCCTACGAGCAGTACTTC,CASSYTQTGPYEQYF
TRBJ2-1,-,-,TRBV11-2,TGTGCCAGCAGCTGGATAGCGGCTACTTACAATGAGCAGTTCTTC,CASSWIAATYNEQFF
TRBJ2-1,-,-,TRBV6-1,TGTGCCAGCAGTGAACCCTGGGACAATGAGCAGTTCTTC,CASSEPWDNEQFF
TRBJ1-2,TRBD1,-,TRBV5-1,TGCGCCAGCAGCTTGGTACGGGACAGCTCCTATGGCTACACCTTC,CASSLVRDSSYGYTF
TRBJ1-3,-,-,TRBV7-9,TGTGCCAGCAGCGAAACAGGGTTAGTGGGAAACACCATATATTTT,CASSETGLVGNTIYF
TRBJ2-2,-,-,TRBV7-9,TGTGCCAGCAGCTCCCCCCTGGGGGAGCTTTCCGGGGAGCTGTTTTTT,CASSSPLGELSGELFF
TRBJ1-5,TRBD1,once,TRBV19,TGTGCCAGTAGTATTGGGACAGGGATACCTCAGCCCCAGCATTTT,CASSIGTGIPQPQHF
TRBJ1-1,TRBD1,-,TRBV10-1,TGCGCCAGCAGTAAGAACAGGGGGGCGAGCACTGAAGCTTTCTTT,CASSKNRGASTEAFF
TRBJ2-2,-,-,TRBV28,TGTGCCAGCAGTTTATTACAGGATAACACCGGGGAGCTGTTTTTT,CASSLLQDNTGELFF
TRBJ1-1,-,-,TRBV6-5,TGTGCCAGCAGTTCCATAGGAGGAGCTGAAGCTTTCTTT,CASSSIGGAEAFF
TRBJ2-1,TRBD1,-,TRBV28,TGTGCCAGCAGTTTATATTTGGACAGGGGGCCCTACAATGAGCAGTTCTTC,CASSLYLDRGPYNEQFF
TRBJ2-7,TRBD2,-,TRBV15,TGTGCCACCAGCAGAGATCGGACTAGCTCCTACGAGCAGTACTTC,CATSRDRTSSYEQYF
TRBJ2-7,-,once,TRBV7-8,TGTGCCAGCAGCCCAGCGGTGGCCAGATCCTACGAGCAGTACTTC,CASSPAVARSYEQYF
TRBJ2-1,-,-,TRBV27,TGTGCCAGCTGGACATCCTCCTACAATGAGCAGTTCTTC,CASWTSSYNEQFF
TRBJ1-3,-,-,TRBV11-3,TGTGCCAGCAGCTCGGACAGAGGAAACACCATATATTTT,CASSSDRGNTIYF
TRBJ2-7,-,-,TRBV7-9,TGTGCCAGCAGCTCAACCATGAGGACAGTCTTCCACGAGCAGTACTTC,CASSSTMRTVFHEQYF
TRBJ1-5,-,-,TRBV5-6,TGTGCCAGCAGCTTGGCTGGGGGCTTTCCCTTCAATCAGCCCCAGCATTTT,CASSLAGGFPFNQPQHF
TRBJ2-7,-,once,TRBV28,TGTGCCAGCACATCAAACGACAGACCCTACGAGCAGTACTTC,CASTSNDRPYEQYF
TRBJ2-1,TRBD2,-,TRBV10-2,TGCGCCAGCAGTGAGTCAATATCGGCCGGCGGGAGTAATGAGCAGTTCTTC,CASSESISAGGSNEQFF
TRBJ2-7,-,-,TRBV2,TGTGCCAGCAGGGGGTTGAGAACCCGCTACGAGCAGTACTTC,CASRGLRTRYEQYF
TRBJ2-5,-,-,TRBV2,TGTGCCACCACCCCGCGGCGGGAAGAGACCCAGTACTTC,CATTPRREETQYF
TRBJ2-3,-,-,TRBV27,TGTGCCAGCAGTCCCTCGGTCGCGGGGCTCCCTCCAGATACGCAGTATTTT,CASSPSVAGLPPDTQYF
TRBJ1-5,-,-,TRBV28,TGTGCCAGCAGTTTACGCGGGGCGCATAGTCAGCCCCAGCATTTT,CASSLRGAHSQPQHF
TRBJ2-7,-,-,TRBV5-6,TGTGCCAGCAGCTATGGACTACTTGAGGAGCAGTACTTC,CASSYGLLEEQYF
TRBJ2-5,TRBD1,-,TRBV7-9,TGTGCCAGCAGCCCGGACAGGGGTCGAGAGCAGTACTTC,CASSPDRGREQYF